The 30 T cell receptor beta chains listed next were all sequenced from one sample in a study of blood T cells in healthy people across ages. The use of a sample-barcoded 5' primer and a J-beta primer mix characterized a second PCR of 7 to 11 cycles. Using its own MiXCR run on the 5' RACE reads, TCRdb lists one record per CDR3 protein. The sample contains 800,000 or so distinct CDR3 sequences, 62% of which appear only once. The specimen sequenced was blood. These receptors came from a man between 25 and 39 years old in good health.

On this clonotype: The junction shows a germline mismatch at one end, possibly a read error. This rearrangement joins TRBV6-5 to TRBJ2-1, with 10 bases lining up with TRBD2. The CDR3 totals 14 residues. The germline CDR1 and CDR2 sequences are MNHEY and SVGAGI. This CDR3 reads CASSKLAGGNVQFF. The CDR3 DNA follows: TGTGCCAGCAGTAAGTTAGCGGGGGGCAATGTGCAGTTCTTC.

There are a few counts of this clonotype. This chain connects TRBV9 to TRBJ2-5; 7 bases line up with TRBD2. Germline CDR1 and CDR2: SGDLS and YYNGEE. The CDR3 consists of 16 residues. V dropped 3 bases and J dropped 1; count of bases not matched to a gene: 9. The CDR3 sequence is CASSAGGGHFQETQYF. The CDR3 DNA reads TGTGCCAGCAGCGCCGGGGGAGGGCACTTCCAAGAGACCCAGTACTTC.

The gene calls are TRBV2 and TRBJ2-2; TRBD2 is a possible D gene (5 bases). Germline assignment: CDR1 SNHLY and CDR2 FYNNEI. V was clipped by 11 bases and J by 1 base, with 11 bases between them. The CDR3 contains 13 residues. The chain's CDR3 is CARAAENTGELFF. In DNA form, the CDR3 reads TGTGCCCGCGCAGCGGAGAACACCGGGGAGCTGTTTTTT. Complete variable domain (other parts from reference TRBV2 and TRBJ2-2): EPEVTQTPSHQVTQMGQEVILRCVPISNHLYFYWYRQILGQKVEFLVSFYNNEISEKSEIFDDQFSVERPDGSNFTLKIRSTKLEDSAMYFCARAAENTGELFFGEGSRLTVL.

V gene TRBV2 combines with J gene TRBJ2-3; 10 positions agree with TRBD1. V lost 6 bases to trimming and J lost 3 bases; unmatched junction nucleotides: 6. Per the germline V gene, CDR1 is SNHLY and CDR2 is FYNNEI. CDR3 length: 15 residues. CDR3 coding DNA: TGTGCCAGCAGCGCTCGGACAGGGGGGACAGATACGCAGTATTTT. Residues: CASSARTGGTDTQYF.

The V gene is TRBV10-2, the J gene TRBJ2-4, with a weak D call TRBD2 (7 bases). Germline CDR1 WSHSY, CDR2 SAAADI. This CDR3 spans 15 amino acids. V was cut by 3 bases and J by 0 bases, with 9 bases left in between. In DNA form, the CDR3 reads TGCGCCAGCAGTGACGGGGGGCTAGCCAAAAACATTCAGTACTTC. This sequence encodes CASSDGGLAKNIQYF.

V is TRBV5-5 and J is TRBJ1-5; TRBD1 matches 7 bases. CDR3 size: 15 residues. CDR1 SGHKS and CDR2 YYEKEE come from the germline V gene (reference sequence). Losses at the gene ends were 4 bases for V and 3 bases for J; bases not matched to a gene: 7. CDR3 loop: CASSGGGPINQPQHF. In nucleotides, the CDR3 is TGTGCCAGCAGCGGAGGGGGCCCGATCAATCAGCCCCAGCATTTT.

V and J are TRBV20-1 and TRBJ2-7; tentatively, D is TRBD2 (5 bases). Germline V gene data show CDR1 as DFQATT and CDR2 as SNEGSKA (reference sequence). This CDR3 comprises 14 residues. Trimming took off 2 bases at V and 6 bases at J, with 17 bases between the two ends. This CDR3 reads CSARPQPSLSEQYF. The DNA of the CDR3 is TGCAGTGCTAGACCCCAGCCTAGCCTCAGCGAGCAGTACTTC.

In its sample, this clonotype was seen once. CDR3 DNA: TGTGCCAGCAGCCCAGGACAGGTTTACAATGAGCAGTACTTC. Protein product: CASSPGQVYNEQYF. The chain recombines TRBV7-2 with TRBJ2-1; 7 nucleotides agree with TRBD1. TRBJ2-7 matches the DNA end more closely, so the J call is doubtful. CDR3 length: 14 amino acids. From germline, CDR1 is SGHTA and CDR2 FQGNSA.

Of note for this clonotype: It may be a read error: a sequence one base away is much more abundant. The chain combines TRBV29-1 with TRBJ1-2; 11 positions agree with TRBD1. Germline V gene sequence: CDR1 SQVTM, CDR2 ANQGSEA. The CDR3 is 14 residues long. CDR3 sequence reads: CSAGGTGGNYGDTF. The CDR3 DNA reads TGCAGCGCCGGCGGGACAGGGGGAAACTATGGCGACACCTTC.

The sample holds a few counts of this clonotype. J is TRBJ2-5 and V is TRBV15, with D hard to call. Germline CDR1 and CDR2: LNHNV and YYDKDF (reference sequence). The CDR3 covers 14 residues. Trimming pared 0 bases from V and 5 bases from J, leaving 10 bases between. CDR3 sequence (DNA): TGTGCCACCAGCAGAGATATCACGTGGGAGACCCAGTACTTC. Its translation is CATSRDITWETQYF.

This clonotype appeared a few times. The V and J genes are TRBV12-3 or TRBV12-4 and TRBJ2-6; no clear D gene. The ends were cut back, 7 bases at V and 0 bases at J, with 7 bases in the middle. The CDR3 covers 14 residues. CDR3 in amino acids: CASTQNSGANVLTF. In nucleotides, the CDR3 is TGTGCCAGCACCCAGAACTCTGGGGCCAACGTCCTGACTTTC.

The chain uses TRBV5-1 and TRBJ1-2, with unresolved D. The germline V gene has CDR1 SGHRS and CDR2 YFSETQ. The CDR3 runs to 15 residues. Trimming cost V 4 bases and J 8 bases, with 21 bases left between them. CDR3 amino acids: CASSPWEAVTWGYTF. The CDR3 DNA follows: TGCGCCAGCAGCCCTTGGGAGGCAGTAACCTGGGGCTACACCTTC. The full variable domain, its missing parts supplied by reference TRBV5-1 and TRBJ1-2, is KAGVTQTPRYLIKTRGQQVTLSCSPISGHRSVSWYQQTPGQGLQFLFEYFSETQRNKGNFPGRFSGRQFSNSRSEMNVSTLELGDSALYLCASSPWEAVTWGYTFGSGTRLTVV.

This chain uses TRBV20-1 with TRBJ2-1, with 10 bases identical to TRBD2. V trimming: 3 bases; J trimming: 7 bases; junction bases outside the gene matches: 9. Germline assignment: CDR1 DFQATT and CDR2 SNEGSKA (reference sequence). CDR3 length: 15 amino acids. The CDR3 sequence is CSARDLGLAENEQFF. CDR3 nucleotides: TGCAGTGCTAGGGACCTCGGACTAGCGGAAAATGAGCAGTTCTTC.

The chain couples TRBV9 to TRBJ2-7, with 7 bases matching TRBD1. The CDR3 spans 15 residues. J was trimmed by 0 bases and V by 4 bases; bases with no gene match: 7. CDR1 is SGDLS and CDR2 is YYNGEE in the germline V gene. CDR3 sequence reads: CASSPSGTASYEQYF. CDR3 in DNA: TGTGCCAGCAGCCCTTCTGGGACAGCCTCCTACGAGCAGTACTTC.

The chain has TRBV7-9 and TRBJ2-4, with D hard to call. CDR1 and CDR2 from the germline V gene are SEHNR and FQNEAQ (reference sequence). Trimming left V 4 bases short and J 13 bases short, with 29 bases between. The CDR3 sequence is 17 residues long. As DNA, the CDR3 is TGTGCCAGCAGCTCATCCGGATTAGGACGGTTTTCCTACAAGCAGTACTTC. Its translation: CASSSSGLGRFSYKQYF. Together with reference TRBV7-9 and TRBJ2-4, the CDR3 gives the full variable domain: DTGVSQNPRHKITKRGQNVTFRCDPISEHNRLYWYRQTLGQGPEFLTYFQNEAQLEKSRLLSDRFSAERPKGSFSTLEIQRTEQGDSAMYLCASSSSGLGRFSYKQYFGAGTRLSVL.

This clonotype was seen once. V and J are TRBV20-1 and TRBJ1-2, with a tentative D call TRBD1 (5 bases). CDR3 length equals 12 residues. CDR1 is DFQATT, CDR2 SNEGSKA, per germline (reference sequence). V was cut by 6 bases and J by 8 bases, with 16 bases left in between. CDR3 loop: CSAERGKGGYTF. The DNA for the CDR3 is TGCAGTGCGGAGCGGGGGAAAGGGGGCTACACCTTC.

CDR3 coding DNA: TGTGCCAGCAGTACCCACCGGGACAGGGGGCAAACAACTTTCTTT. It specifies CASSTHRDRGQTTFF. The chain joins TRBV6-2 or TRBV6-3 to TRBJ1-1; 12 bases map to TRBD1. The J segment lost 12 bases and the V segment lost 5 bases, leaving 13 bases of the junction unmatched. CDR3 length equals 15 residues. Germline assignment: CDR1 MNHEY and CDR2 SVGEGT.

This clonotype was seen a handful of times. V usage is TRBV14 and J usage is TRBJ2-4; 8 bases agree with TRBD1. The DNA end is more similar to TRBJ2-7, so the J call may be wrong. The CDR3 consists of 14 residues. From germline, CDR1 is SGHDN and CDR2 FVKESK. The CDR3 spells CASSTRDRSYEQYF. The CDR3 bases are TGTGCCAGCAGCACCCGGGACAGGTCATACGAGCAGTACTTC.

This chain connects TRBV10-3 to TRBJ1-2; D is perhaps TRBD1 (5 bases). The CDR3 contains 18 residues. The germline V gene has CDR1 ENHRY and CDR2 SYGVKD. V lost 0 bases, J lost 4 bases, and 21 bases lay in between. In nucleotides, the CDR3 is TGTGCCATCAGTGAGTCGCTAGGTTTTGGGGGATTGATCTATGGCTACACCTTC. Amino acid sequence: CAISESLGFGGLIYGYTF.

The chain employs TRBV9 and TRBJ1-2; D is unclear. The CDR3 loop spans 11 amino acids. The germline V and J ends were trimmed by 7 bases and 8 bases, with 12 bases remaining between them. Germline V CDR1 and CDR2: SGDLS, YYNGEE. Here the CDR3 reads CASGSRGGYTF. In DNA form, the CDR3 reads TGTGCCAGCGGATCGAGAGGGGGCTACACCTTC.

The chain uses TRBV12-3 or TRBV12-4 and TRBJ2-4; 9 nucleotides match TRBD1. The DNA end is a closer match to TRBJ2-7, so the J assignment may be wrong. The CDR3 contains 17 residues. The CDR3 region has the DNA TGTGCCAGCAGTCCACGAACAGGGGGCGAGGCGTCCTACGAGCAGTACTTC. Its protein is CASSPRTGGEASYEQYF.

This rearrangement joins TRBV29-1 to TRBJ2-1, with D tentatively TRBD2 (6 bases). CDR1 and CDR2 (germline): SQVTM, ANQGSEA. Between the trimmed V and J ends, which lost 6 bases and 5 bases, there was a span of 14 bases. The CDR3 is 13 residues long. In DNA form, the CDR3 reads TGCAGCGTACGAAGGACTACTAACAATGAGCAGTTCTTC. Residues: CSVRRTTNNEQFF.

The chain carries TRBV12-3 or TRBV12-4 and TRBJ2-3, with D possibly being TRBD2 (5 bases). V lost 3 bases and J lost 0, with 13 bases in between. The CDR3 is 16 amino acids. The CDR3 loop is CASSFMRRTSTDTQYF. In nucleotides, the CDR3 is TGTGCCAGCAGTTTTATGCGGAGGACTAGCACAGATACGCAGTATTTT.

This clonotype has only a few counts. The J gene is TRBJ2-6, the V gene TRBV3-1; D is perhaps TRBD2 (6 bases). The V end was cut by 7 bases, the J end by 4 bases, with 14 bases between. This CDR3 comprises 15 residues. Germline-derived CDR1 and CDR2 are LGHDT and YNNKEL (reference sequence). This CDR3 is CASTPQRVGANVLTF. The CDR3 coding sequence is TGTGCCAGCACCCCCCAGCGGGTGGGGGCCAACGTCCTGACTTTC.

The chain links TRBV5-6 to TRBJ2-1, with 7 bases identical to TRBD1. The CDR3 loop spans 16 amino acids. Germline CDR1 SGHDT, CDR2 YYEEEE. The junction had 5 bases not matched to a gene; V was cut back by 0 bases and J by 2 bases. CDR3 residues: CASSLERTGAYNEQFF. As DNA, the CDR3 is TGTGCCAGCAGCTTGGAAAGGACAGGAGCCTACAATGAGCAGTTCTTC.

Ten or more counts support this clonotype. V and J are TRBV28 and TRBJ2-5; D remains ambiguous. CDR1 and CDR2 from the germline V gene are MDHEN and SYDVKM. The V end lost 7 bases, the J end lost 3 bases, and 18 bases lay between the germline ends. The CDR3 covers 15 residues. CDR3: CASTLASETEETQYF. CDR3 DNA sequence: TGTGCCAGCACCCTGGCCTCTGAGACGGAAGAGACCCAGTACTTC. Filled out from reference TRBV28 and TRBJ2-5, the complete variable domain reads DVKVTQSSRYLVKRTGEKVFLECVQDMDHENMFWYRQDPGLGLRLIYFSYDVKMKEKGDIPEGYSVSREKKERFSLILESASTNQTSMYLCASTLASETEETQYFGPGTRLLVL.

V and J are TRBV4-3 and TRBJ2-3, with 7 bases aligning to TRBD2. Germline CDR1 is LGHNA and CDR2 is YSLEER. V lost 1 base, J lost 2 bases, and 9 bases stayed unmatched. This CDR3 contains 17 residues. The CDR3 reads CASSQGYGAGFTDTQYF. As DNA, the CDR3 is TGCGCCAGCAGCCAAGGTTATGGAGCGGGGTTCACAGATACGCAGTATTTT.

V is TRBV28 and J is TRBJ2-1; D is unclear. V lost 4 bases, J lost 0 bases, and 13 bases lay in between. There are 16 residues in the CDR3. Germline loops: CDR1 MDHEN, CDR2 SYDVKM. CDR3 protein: CASSYPFPSSYNEQFF. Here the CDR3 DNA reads TGTGCCAGCAGTTACCCCTTCCCGAGCTCCTACAATGAGCAGTTCTTC.

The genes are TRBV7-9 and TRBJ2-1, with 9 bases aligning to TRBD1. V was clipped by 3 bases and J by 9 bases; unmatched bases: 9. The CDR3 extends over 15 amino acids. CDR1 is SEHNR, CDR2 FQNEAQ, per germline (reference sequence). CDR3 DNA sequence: TGTGCCAGCAGCTTCCGTGGGACAGGGTCGAGTGAGCAGTTCTTC. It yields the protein CASSFRGTGSSEQFF.

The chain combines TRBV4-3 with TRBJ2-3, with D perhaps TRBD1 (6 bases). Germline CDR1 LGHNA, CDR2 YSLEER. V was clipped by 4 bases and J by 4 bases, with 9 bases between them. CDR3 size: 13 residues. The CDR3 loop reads CASSPRGADTQYF. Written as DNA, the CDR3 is TGCGCCAGCAGCCCCAGGGGTGCAGATACGCAGTATTTT.